Below are 32 T cell receptor beta chains sequenced from a single sample in a study of blood T cells in healthy people across ages. The use of a sample-barcoded 5' primer and a J-beta primer mix characterized a second PCR of about 7 to 12 cycles. MiXCR, applied by TCRdb to the 5' RACE reads, yields one record per CDR3 protein. Counted here are about 1,400,000 distinct CDR3 sequences, approximately 59% occurring once; the ten biggest clones make up over 6.5%. Material for sequencing was blood. The receptors were gathered from a man aged 18 to 30 in good health.

J is TRBJ1-2 and V is TRBV20-1; D is perhaps TRBD1 (5 bases). The CDR3 is made up of 11 amino acids. Germline V gene sequence: CDR1 DFQATT, CDR2 SNEGSKA (reference sequence). This CDR3 is CSGDLIGGYTF. In nucleotides, the CDR3 is TGCAGCGGGGACCTTATCGGTGGCTACACCTTC.

J is TRBJ2-2 and V is TRBV29-1, with TRBD2 as a possible D gene (6 bases). Trimming cost V 3 bases and J 1 base, with 9 bases left between them. The CDR3 sequence is 14 residues long. CDR1 is SQVTM and CDR2 is ANQGSEA in the germline V gene. Here the CDR3 reads CSVDTEGNTGELFF. The CDR3 region has the DNA TGCAGCGTTGATACGGAGGGGAACACCGGGGAGCTGTTTTTT.

The gene calls are TRBV2 and TRBJ2-5; 8 nucleotides agree with TRBD1. The end of the DNA aligns better with TRBJ2-7, so the J call may be wrong. CDR3 length: 14 residues. Per germline, CDR1 SNHLY and CDR2 FYNNEI. This chain's CDR3 is CASSLQGVAYEQYF. Here the CDR3 DNA reads TGTGCCAGCAGCCTACAGGGGGTCGCCTACGAGCAGTACTTC.

A remark on this clonotype: With a much larger clone just one base away, this may be a read error. The gene calls are TRBV10-3 and TRBJ2-7; D may match TRBD1 or TRBD2 (7 bases each). The J call is uncertain, as TRBJ2-5 better fits the DNA end. The CDR3 is made up of 12 amino acids. CDR1 and CDR2 from the germline V gene are ENHRY and SYGVKD. The CDR3 loop reads CATRQGGETQYF. CDR3 nucleotide sequence: TGTGCCACCCGACAGGGAGGGGAGACCCAGTACTTC.

This chain uses TRBV28 with TRBJ1-2; D remains ambiguous. The germline CDR1 and CDR2 sequences are MDHEN and SYDVKM. This CDR3 is built from 10 residues. Trimming took 6 bases from V and 6 from J, leaving 5 bases between them. The CDR3 sequence is CASSNNGYTF. In DNA form, the CDR3 reads TGTGCCAGCAGCAACAATGGCTACACCTTC.

The chain combines TRBV10-3 with TRBJ2-3, with TRBD2 as a possible D gene (5 bases). The ends were cut back, 7 bases at V and 2 bases at J, with 13 bases in the middle. The CDR3 totals 14 residues. Germline lookup yields CDR1 ENHRY and CDR2 SYGVKD. For the CDR3, the DNA is TGTGCCATCACTCTGGGAGCCGACACAGATACGCAGTATTTT. It yields the protein CAITLGADTDTQYF.

V gene TRBV4-3 combines with J gene TRBJ1-1; tentatively, D is TRBD1 (5 bases). Deletions cut 2 bases from V and 1 base from J, with 17 bases between. This CDR3 is 17 amino acids long. Germline V gives CDR1 LGHNA, CDR2 YSLEER. Here the CDR3 DNA reads TGCGCCAGCAGCCAACGAAGGGTCGGGGGGACGAACACTGAAGCTTTCTTT. Translating it yields CASSQRRVGGTNTEAFF.

In its sample, this clonotype was seen a few times. The chain recombines TRBV6-5 with TRBJ2-1; D is possibly TRBD1 (6 bases). This CDR3 comprises 13 residues. The germline V gene encodes CDR1 MNHEY and CDR2 SVGAGI. V dropped 2 bases and J dropped 6 bases, with 8 bases sitting between them. Here the CDR3 DNA reads TGTGCCAGCAGTTACGGCAGGGGCAATGAGCAGTTCTTC. This gives the protein CASSYGRGNEQFF.

The chain uses TRBV12-3 or TRBV12-4 and TRBJ2-5; D possibly corresponds to TRBD1 (5 bases). The CDR3 extends over 15 amino acids. V lost 2 bases, J lost 5 bases, and 15 bases lay in between. CDR3 nucleotides: TGTGCCAGCAGTTTACCTTGGCAGGGTGGGGAGACCCAGTACTTC. Its protein is CASSLPWQGGETQYF.

The rearrangement links TRBV6-6 to TRBJ2-1; TRBD2 is a possible D gene (6 bases). V was pared by 2 bases and J by 12 bases, with 8 bases between. Germline CDR1 is MNHNY and CDR2 is SVGAGI (reference sequence). This CDR3 contains 11 residues. The CDR3 sequence: CASSYEGGQFF. The CDR3 region has the DNA TGTGCCAGCAGTTACGAGGGAGGGCAGTTCTTC.

This clonotype was seen a handful of times. The genes are TRBV15 and TRBJ2-4, with a weak D call TRBD1 (5 bases). The germline V gene has CDR1 LNHNV and CDR2 YYDKDF (reference sequence). Trimming cost V 3 bases and J 7 bases, with 16 bases left between them. The CDR3 spans 15 residues. CDR3 DNA: TGTGCCACCAGCAGGGGAACAGGAGAGGCGAACATTCAGTACTTC. Its protein is CATSRGTGEANIQYF. The whole variable domain, filled in from reference TRBV15 and TRBJ2-4, reads DAMVIQNPRYQVTQFGKPVTLSCSQTLNHNVMYWYQQKSSQAPKLLFHYYDKDFNNEADTPDNFQSRRPNTSFCFLDIRSPGLGDTAMYLCATSRGTGEANIQYFGAGTRLSVL.

The chain recombines TRBV29-1 with TRBJ2-7, with no clear D. Trimming pared 4 bases from V and 1 base from J, leaving 11 bases between. In germline, CDR1 is SQVTM, CDR2 ANQGSEA. The CDR3 has 13 amino acids. This CDR3 is CSVALRLSYEQYF. The DNA of the CDR3 is TGCAGCGTTGCCCTACGCCTATCCTACGAGCAGTACTTC.

V is TRBV4-1 and J is TRBJ2-1, with D uncertain. Trimming took off 0 bases at V and 3 bases at J, with 12 bases between the two ends. The CDR3 loop spans 16 amino acids. Per germline, CDR1 MGHRA and CDR2 YSYEKL. The CDR3 bases are TGCGCCAGCAGCCAAGATCAGGATACTCTCTACAATGAGCAGTTCTTC. Protein product: CASSQDQDTLYNEQFF.

With regard to this clonotype: A much larger clonotype is one base distant, so this may be a read error. The chain is built from TRBV6-2 or TRBV6-3 and TRBJ2-1; 7 bases fit TRBD1. Germline CDR1 MNHEY, CDR2 SVGEGT. This CDR3 is built from 14 residues. CDR3 bases: TGTGCCAGCACCGACGGACAGGCCTACAATGAGCAGGTCTTC. It translates to CASTDGQAYNEQVF.

V and J are TRBV21-1 and TRBJ2-7; the table calls TRBD1, which could not be checked here. TRBV21-1 is a known pseudogene. The CDR3 consists of 14 residues. The CDR3 spells CASSKGDSQDEQYF. CDR3 bases: TGTGCCAGCAGCAAAGGGGACAGCCAGGACGAGCAGTACTTC.

The chain employs TRBV7-2 and TRBJ2-3, with 9 bases matching TRBD2. Germline CDR1 is SGHTA and CDR2 is FQGNSA. CDR3 length equals 16 residues. V trimming: 0 bases; J trimming: 4 bases; junction bases outside the gene matches: 5. The CDR3 DNA reads TGTGCCAGCAGCTTAGCCGTAGCGGGGGCGTCAGATACGCAGTATTTT. It encodes CASSLAVAGASDTQYF.

The CDR3 DNA sequence: TGTGCCAGCAGCCCCGGGGCGATGGACACAGATACGCAGTATTTT. Its protein is CASSPGAMDTDTQYF. V and J are TRBV11-2 and TRBJ2-3; D is perhaps TRBD1 or TRBD2 (5 bases each). V gave up 5 bases and J gave up 2 bases, with 14 bases separating them. The CDR3 totals 15 residues. The germline V gene has CDR1 SGHAT and CDR2 FQNNGV.

The rearrangement uses TRBV20-1 and TRBJ2-3; 7 nucleotides agree with TRBD2. The CDR3 spans 14 residues. Germline assignment: CDR1 DFQATT and CDR2 SNEGSKA (reference sequence). Losses at the gene ends were 1 base for V and 6 bases for J; bases not matched to a gene: 7. The CDR3 sequence: CSARAAGVMDTQYF. In DNA, the CDR3 is TGCAGTGCTAGAGCGGCGGGGGTCATGGATACGCAGTATTTT.

CDR3 nucleotide sequence: TGTGCCAGCAGCAGCCGGGACAGGGTTGACAATTCACCCCTCCACTTT. Translating gives CASSSRDRVDNSPLHF. The chain employs TRBV5-6 and TRBJ1-6; 9 nucleotides line up with TRBD1. There are 16 residues in the CDR3. V trimming: 4 bases; J trimming: 7 bases; junction bases outside the gene matches: 9. CDR1 and CDR2 from the germline V gene are SGHDT and YYEEEE.

The V call is TRBV3-1, the J call TRBJ2-4; D gene unclear. Germline V gene data show CDR1 as LGHDT and CDR2 as YNNKEL (reference sequence). This CDR3 comprises 15 residues. V lost 1 base and J 0 bases, leaving 7 bases between the germline ends. The CDR3 region has the DNA TGTGCCAGCAGCCAAGGCAAGATAGCCAAAAACATTCAGTACTTC. Amino acid sequence: CASSQGKIAKNIQYF.

Remarks on this clonotype: The junction departs from the called germline gene at one end, perhaps through a read error. V usage is TRBV20-1 and J usage is TRBJ2-5, with TRBD1 as a possible D gene (6 bases). CDR1 is DFQATT and CDR2 is SNEGSKA in the germline V gene (reference sequence). The CDR3 length is 15 residues. The CDR3, as DNA: TGCAGTGCTAGAGATCAGGGACAAATCCAAGAGACCCGGTACTTC. It yields the protein CSARDQGQIQETRYF.

The rearrangement joins TRBV7-9 to TRBJ1-2; 8 positions agree with TRBD1. Germline V gives CDR1 SEHNR, CDR2 FQNEAQ (reference sequence). This CDR3 has 14 amino acids. J gave up 4 bases and V 5 bases, and 6 bases lay outside the gene matches. The CDR3 DNA follows: TGTGCCAGCAGCGGGCGGACAGGGACCTATGGCTACACCTTC. It encodes CASSGRTGTYGYTF.

This clonotype has only one observation. The junction and the germline gene differ at one end; a read error may be behind it. The chain joins TRBV27 to TRBJ2-3; no reliable D call. From germline, CDR1 is MNHEY and CDR2 SMNVEV (reference sequence). CDR3 length: 15 amino acids. The DNA for the CDR3 is TGTGCCAGCAGTTGGGGTGTTTCGAACACAGATACGCGGTATTTT. Its translation is CASSWGVSNTDTRYF.

The rearrangement uses TRBV2 and TRBJ2-1; D not certain. Trimming took 4 bases from V and 0 from J, leaving 10 bases between them. CDR3 size: 15 residues. CDR1 SNHLY and CDR2 FYNNEI come from the germline V gene. CDR3 residues: CASSVSMGSYNEQFF. CDR3 nucleotide sequence: TGTGCCAGCAGTGTATCCATGGGCTCCTACAATGAGCAGTTCTTC.

J is TRBJ1-1 and V is TRBV6-4; D is perhaps TRBD1 (5 bases). V gave up 0 bases and J gave up 1 base, with 9 bases separating them. The germline CDR1 and CDR2 sequences are MRHNA and SNTAGT. The CDR3 has 15 amino acids. Written as DNA, the CDR3 is TGTGCCAGCAGTGACTCGACAGTGGGGAACACTGAAGCTTTCTTT. Protein product: CASSDSTVGNTEAFF.

The chain combines TRBV2 with TRBJ1-1; TRBD1 aligns across 7 bases. The J segment lost 6 bases and the V segment lost 7 bases, leaving 8 bases of the junction unmatched. This CDR3 comprises 13 residues. Germline V gene data show CDR1 as SNHLY and CDR2 as FYNNEI. CDR3 DNA: TGTGCCAGCAACAGGGGTGAAATCGCTGAAGCTTTCTTT. It is translated as CASNRGEIAEAFF.

The chain combines TRBV6-1 with TRBJ2-5; TRBD2 matches 12 bases. CDR3 size: 17 residues. With V trimmed by 2 bases and J by 1 base, 5 bases remained unmatched. Germline V gene sequence: CDR1 MNHNS, CDR2 SASEGT. In DNA form, the CDR3 reads TGTGCCAGCAGTGAATTACCTAGCGGGGGGGTCCAAGAGACCCAGTACTTC. This sequence encodes CASSELPSGGVQETQYF.

The chain is built from TRBV4-2 and TRBJ2-5; a weak D match, TRBD1 (6 bases). TRBJ2-4 matches the DNA end more closely, so the J call is doubtful. The CDR3 spans 13 residues. Germline loops: CDR1 LGHNA, CDR2 YNFKEQ. The CDR3 region is CASSREQGNIQYF. CDR3 in DNA: TGTGCCAGCAGCCGAGAACAGGGAAACATTCAGTACTTC.

This clonotype was detected a few times. The chain has TRBV20-1 and TRBJ2-1; D perhaps matches TRBD2 (6 bases). The CDR3 has 16 amino acids. CDR1 DFQATT and CDR2 SNEGSKA come from the germline V gene (reference sequence). Trimming took off 6 bases at V and 8 bases at J, with 26 bases between the two ends. DNA for the CDR3: TGCAGTGCCCTCCTAGTTAGCCGGGAGCGAAGGCATGAGCAGTTCTTC. It codes for CSALLVSRERRHEQFF.

The chain has TRBV13 and TRBJ2-4, with TRBD2 identical over 7 bases. The CDR3 contains 19 residues. Germline V gene lookup returns CDR1 PRHDT and CDR2 FYEKMQ (reference sequence). V trimming: 5 bases; J trimming: 0 bases; junction bases outside the gene matches: 16. The chain's CDR3 is CASSVGTVAGWLAKNIQYF. CDR3 coding DNA: TGTGCCAGCAGCGTTGGTACGGTAGCGGGCTGGCTAGCCAAAAACATTCAGTACTTC.

This clonotype was picked up one time. The chain couples TRBV5-1 to TRBJ2-7, with a weak D call TRBD2 (6 bases). Trimming cost V 0 bases and J 6 bases, with 10 bases left between them. This CDR3 region has 13 residues. Germline V CDR1 and CDR2: SGHRS, YFSETQ. The CDR3, as DNA: TGCGCCAGCAGCTTGGGAGAAGCGGGCGAGCAGTACTTC. This encodes CASSLGEAGEQYF.

This clonotype appeared a single time. One junction end disagrees with the germline gene, perhaps due to a read error. This chain joins TRBV25-1 and TRBJ2-6, with D possibly being TRBD1 (5 bases). CDR3 length: 16 amino acids. Germline V gene data show CDR1 as MGHDK and CDR2 as SYGVNS. In DNA form, the CDR3 reads TGTGCCAGCAGTGGCCCCTTTGAGCCTGGGGCCAACGTCCTGGCTTTC. It is translated as CASSGPFEPGANVLAF. The whole variable domain, remainder taken from reference TRBV25-1 and TRBJ2-6, is EADIYQTPRYLVIGTGKKITLECSQTMGHDKMYWYQQDPGMELHLIHYSYGVNSTEKGDLSSESTVSRIRTEHFPLTLESARPSHTSQYLCASSGPFEPGANVLAFGAGSRLTVL.